This entry lists 17 T cell receptor beta chains sequenced from one sample in a study of cytomegalovirus exposure and HLA in healthy donors. The assay was immunoSEQ multiplex PCR, and TCRdb's table has in-frame clones only and misses some. The sample consists of 250,000 or so clones, 85% to 90% of them appearing once. Sequencing was done on a sample of PBMCs. The receptors were sampled from a woman aged 18-29 years in good health and CMV-seronegative.

The V call is TRBV27, the J call TRBJ1-2; D remains ambiguous. CDR3 length: 12 residues. Germline lookup yields CDR1 MNHEY and CDR2 SMNVEV (reference sequence). Trimming cost V 7 bases and J 8 bases, with 14 bases left between them. CDR3 amino acids: CASTSWRGGYTF. CDR3 nucleotide sequence: TGTGCCAGCACTTCATGGCGAGGGGGCTACACCTTC.

DNA of the CDR3: TGTGCCAGCAGTCCGGGGACAGGTTACTACGAGCAGTACTTC. Protein product: CASSPGTGYYEQYF. The genes are TRBV27 and TRBJ2-7; TRBD1 aligns across 8 bases. V lost 5 bases and J lost 3; bases outside the gene matches: 6. Germline CDR1 is MNHEY and CDR2 is SMNVEV (reference sequence). The CDR3 totals 14 residues.

In this sample, this clone turned up a few times. V gene TRBV6-1 combines with J gene TRBJ1-5; maybe TRBD1 (5 bases). Germline-derived CDR1 and CDR2 are MNHNS and SASEGT. The CDR3 is 15 amino acids. V lost 6 bases and J lost 0, with 12 bases in between. Written as DNA, the CDR3 is TGTGCCAGCAGGGGGTCAGGGTATAGCAATCAGCCCCAGCATTTT. It codes for CASRGSGYSNQPQHF.

The chain links TRBV28 to TRBJ2-7; no clear D. This CDR3 has 14 residues. V lost 4 bases and J 0 bases, leaving 10 bases between the germline ends. CDR1 is MDHEN, CDR2 SYDVKM, per germline. CDR3 residues: CASSSMVSSYEQYF. As DNA, the CDR3 is TGTGCCAGCAGTTCCATGGTGAGCTCCTACGAGCAGTACTTC.

This chain links TRBV5-6 with TRBJ1-2; D not resolved. The CDR3 has 17 residues. Looked up from germline, CDR1 is SGHDT and CDR2 is YYEEEE. Trimming pared 2 bases from V and 3 bases from J, leaving 20 bases between. The CDR3 sequence is CASSLLTGVPVDYGYTF. The CDR3 coding sequence is TGTGCCAGCAGCTTATTAACCGGGGTCCCGGTTGACTATGGCTACACCTTC. Variable domain in full (rest from reference TRBV5-6 and TRBJ1-2): DAGVTQSPTHLIKTRGQQVTLRCSPKSGHDTVSWYQQALGQGPQFIFQYYEEEERQRGNFPDRFSGHQFPNYSSELNVNALLLGDSALYLCASSLLTGVPVDYGYTFGSGTRLTVV.

The chain links TRBV7-2 to TRBJ1-2; 9 bases map to TRBD1. J was trimmed by 4 bases and V by 5 bases; bases with no gene match: 5. Germline values: CDR1 SGHTA, CDR2 FQGNSA. This CDR3 comprises 14 residues. CDR3 sequence reads: CASSQNRGPYGYTF. The CDR3 coding sequence is TGTGCCAGCAGCCAAAACAGGGGGCCCTATGGCTACACCTTC.

CDR3 sequence reads: CASSLNSGTYNEQFF. The CDR3 coding sequence is TGCGCCAGCAGCTTGAACAGCGGGACCTACAATGAGCAGTTCTTC. This chain uses TRBV5-1 with TRBJ2-1, with 7 bases that match TRBD2. Per germline, CDR1 SGHRS and CDR2 YFSETQ. The CDR3 covers 15 residues. Germline trimming cut 1 base from V and 2 bases from J; bases unmatched to any gene: 3.

This chain links TRBV7-6 with TRBJ1-1; D might be TRBD1 (6 bases). Trimming cost V 5 bases and J 1 base, with 17 bases left between them. From germline, CDR1 is SGHVS and CDR2 FNYEAQ. There are 16 residues in the CDR3. The chain's CDR3 is CASSVGTTVANTEAFF. The CDR3 DNA sequence: TGTGCCAGCAGCGTAGGGACAACTGTTGCGAACACTGAAGCTTTCTTT.

J is TRBJ1-4 and V is TRBV7-8; D is undetermined. The CDR3 sequence is 14 residues long. Germline V gives CDR1 SGHVS, CDR2 FQNEAQ. V was shortened by 0 bases and J by 13 bases, with 15 bases between the two germline ends. As DNA, the CDR3 is TGTGCCAGCAGCTTAGCGCATAAAGGGAGTCGACTGTTTTTT. Translated: CASSLAHKGSRLFF.

The chain employs TRBV4-3 and TRBJ2-7; 12 positions match TRBD2. Looked up from germline, CDR1 is LGHNA and CDR2 is YSLEER. With 0 bases clipped from V and 3 bases from J, the junction kept 0 bases outside the gene matches. CDR3 length equals 15 residues. CDR3 bases: TGCGCCAGCAGCCAAGAGACTAGCGGGAGCTACGAGCAGTACTTC. Translating gives CASSQETSGSYEQYF.

The chain uses TRBV4-3 and TRBJ2-5, with 12 positions matching TRBD2. The germline V gene encodes CDR1 LGHNA and CDR2 YSLEER. CDR3 length: 16 residues. V lost 0 bases to trimming and J lost 4 bases; unmatched junction nucleotides: 3. CDR3 residues: CASSQDLTSGGETQYF. CDR3 bases: TGCGCCAGCAGCCAAGATTTGACTAGCGGGGGAGAGACCCAGTACTTC.

The genes are TRBV4-3 and TRBJ1-6, with a weak D call TRBD1 (6 bases). There are 15 residues in the CDR3. CDR1 is LGHNA and CDR2 is YSLEER in the germline V gene. Trimming left V 1 base short and J 7 bases short, with 11 bases between. Written as DNA, the CDR3 is TGCGCCAGCAGCCAAGTAGGAAGGGGGAATTCACCCCTCCACTTT. It yields the protein CASSQVGRGNSPLHF.

The chain combines TRBV7-9 with TRBJ1-3, with TRBD1 as a possible D gene (6 bases). This CDR3 region has 15 residues. Germline CDR1 SEHNR, CDR2 FQNEAQ (reference sequence). V dropped 5 bases and J dropped 0 bases, with 11 bases sitting between them. This CDR3 reads CASSGVRGSGNTIYF. The CDR3 nucleotides are TGTGCCAGCAGCGGTGTCAGGGGCTCTGGAAACACCATATATTTT.

The chain employs TRBV21-1 and TRBJ2-7; TRBD1, as called in the table, went unchecked against the DNA. TRBV21-1 is shown as a pseudogene. The CDR3 extends over 15 amino acids. The CDR3 loop reads CASSKEVDRSYEQYV. The CDR3, as DNA: TGTGCCAGCAGCAAAGAGGTCGACAGGTCCTACGAGCAGTACGTC.

This clone has only one observation. V and J are TRBV19 and TRBJ1-3, with 9 bases lining up with TRBD1. The junction had 7 bases not matched to a gene; V was cut back by 5 bases and J by 8 bases. The CDR3 contains 14 residues. Germline CDR1 LNHDA, CDR2 SQIVND (reference sequence). The CDR3 region is CASSPRTGAYTIYF. In nucleotides, the CDR3 is TGTGCCAGTAGTCCCCGGACAGGGGCATACACCATATATTTT.

J is TRBJ2-7 and V is TRBV7-9; TRBD1 agrees at 7 bases. The CDR3 is made up of 17 amino acids. The V gene's germline CDR1 is SEHNR and CDR2 FQNEAQ (reference sequence). V lost 4 bases and J lost 3; bases outside the gene matches: 15. This CDR3 is CASSSPPGTDYLYEQYF. DNA of the CDR3: TGTGCCAGCAGCTCCCCACCCGGGACAGATTACCTCTACGAGCAGTACTTC.

The chain uses TRBV7-8 and TRBJ2-7; possible D gene TRBD1, 6 bases. The CDR3 has 15 residues. The ends were cut back, 0 bases at V and 3 bases at J, with 12 bases in the middle. CDR1 SGHVS and CDR2 FQNEAQ come from the germline V gene. For the CDR3, the DNA is TGTGCCAGCAGCTTAGCAGGGGGTATCCTCTACGAGCAGTACGTC. Translated, it gives CASSLAGGILYEQYV.